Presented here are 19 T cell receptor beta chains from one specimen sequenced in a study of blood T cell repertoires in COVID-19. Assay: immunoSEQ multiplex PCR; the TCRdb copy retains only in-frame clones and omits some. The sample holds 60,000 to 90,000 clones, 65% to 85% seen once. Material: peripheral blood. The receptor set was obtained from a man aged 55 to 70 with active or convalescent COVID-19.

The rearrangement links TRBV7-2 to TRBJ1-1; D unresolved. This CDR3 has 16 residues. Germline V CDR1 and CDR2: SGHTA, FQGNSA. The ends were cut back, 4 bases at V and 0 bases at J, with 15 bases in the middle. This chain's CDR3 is CASSSPLRRMNTEAFF. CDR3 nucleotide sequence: TGTGCCAGCAGCTCCCCACTACGGAGAATGAACACTGAAGCTTTCTTT. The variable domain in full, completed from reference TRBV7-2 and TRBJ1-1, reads GAGVSQSPSNKVTEKGKDVELRCDPISGHTALYWYRQSLGQGLEFLIYFQGNSAPDKSGLPSDRFSAERTGGSVSTLTIQRTQQEDSAVYLCASSSPLRRMNTEAFFGQGTRLTVV.

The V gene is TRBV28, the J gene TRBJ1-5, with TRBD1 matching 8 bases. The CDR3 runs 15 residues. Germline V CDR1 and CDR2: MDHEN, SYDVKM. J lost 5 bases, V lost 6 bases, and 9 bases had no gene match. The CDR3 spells CASSLLTGEDQPQHF. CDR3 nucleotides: TGTGCCAGCAGCCTACTGACAGGGGAGGATCAGCCCCAGCATTTT.

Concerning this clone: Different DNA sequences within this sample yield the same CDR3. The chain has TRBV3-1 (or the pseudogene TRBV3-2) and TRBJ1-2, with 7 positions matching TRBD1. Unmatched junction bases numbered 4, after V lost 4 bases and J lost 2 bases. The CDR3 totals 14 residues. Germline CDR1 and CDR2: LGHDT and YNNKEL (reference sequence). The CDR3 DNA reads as TGTGCCAGCAGCCCGATCAGGGGGAACTATGGCTACACCTTC. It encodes CASSPIRGNYGYTF.

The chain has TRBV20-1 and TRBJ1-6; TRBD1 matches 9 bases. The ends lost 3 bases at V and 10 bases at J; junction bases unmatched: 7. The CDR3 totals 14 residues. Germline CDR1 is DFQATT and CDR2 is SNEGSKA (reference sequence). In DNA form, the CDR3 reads TGCAGTGCTAGTGCCGGGACAGGGAGCTCACCCCTCCACTTT. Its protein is CSASAGTGSSPLHF.

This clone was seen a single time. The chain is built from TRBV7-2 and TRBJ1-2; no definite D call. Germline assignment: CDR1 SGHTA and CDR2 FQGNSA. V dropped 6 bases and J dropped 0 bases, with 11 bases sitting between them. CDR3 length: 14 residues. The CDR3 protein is CASSQYRANYGYTF. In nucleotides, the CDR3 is TGTGCCAGCAGTCAATACAGAGCTAACTATGGCTACACCTTC.

CDR3 bases: TGTGCCAGCAGCCAAGAACTAGCGGCCTCCTACAATGAGCAGTTCTTC. Its translation is CASSQELAASYNEQFF. The rearrangement links TRBV3-1 (or the pseudogene TRBV3-2) to TRBJ2-1, with TRBD2 matching 8 bases. CDR1 LGHDT and CDR2 YNNKEL come from the germline V gene (reference sequence). J gave up 0 bases and V 0 bases, and 1 base lay outside the gene matches. The CDR3 is 16 residues long.

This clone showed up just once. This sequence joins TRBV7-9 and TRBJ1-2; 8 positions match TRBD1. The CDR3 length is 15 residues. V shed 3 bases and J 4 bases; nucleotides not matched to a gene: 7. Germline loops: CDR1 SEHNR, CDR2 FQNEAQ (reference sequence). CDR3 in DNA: TGTGCCAGCAGCTTGGACAGGGTGGTTGGCTATGGCTACACCTTC. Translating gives CASSLDRVVGYGYTF.

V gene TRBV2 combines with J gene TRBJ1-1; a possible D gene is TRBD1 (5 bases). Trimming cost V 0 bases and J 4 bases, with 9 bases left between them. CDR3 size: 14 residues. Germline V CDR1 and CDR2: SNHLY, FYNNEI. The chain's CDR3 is CASSEALGGTEAFF. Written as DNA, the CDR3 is TGTGCCAGCAGTGAAGCGCTCGGGGGCACTGAAGCTTTCTTT.

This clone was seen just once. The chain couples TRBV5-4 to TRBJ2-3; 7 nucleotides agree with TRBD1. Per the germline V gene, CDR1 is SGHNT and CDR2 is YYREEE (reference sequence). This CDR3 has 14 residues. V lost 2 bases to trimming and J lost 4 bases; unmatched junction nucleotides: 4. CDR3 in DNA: TGTGCCAGCAGCTTCTCGGACAGGCCAGATACGCAGTATTTT. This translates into CASSFSDRPDTQYF.

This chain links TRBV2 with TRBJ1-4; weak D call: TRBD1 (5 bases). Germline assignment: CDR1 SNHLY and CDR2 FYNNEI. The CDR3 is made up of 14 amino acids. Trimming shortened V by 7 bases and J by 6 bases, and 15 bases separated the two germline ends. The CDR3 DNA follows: TGTGCCAGCATCCCGACAGAGTTGGATGAAAAACTGTTTTTT. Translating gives CASIPTELDEKLFF. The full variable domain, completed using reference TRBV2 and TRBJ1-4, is EPEVTQTPSHQVTQMGQEVILRCVPISNHLYFYWYRQILGQKVEFLVSFYNNEISEKSEIFDDQFSVERPDGSNFTLKIRSTKLEDSAMYFCASIPTELDEKLFFGSGTQLSVL.

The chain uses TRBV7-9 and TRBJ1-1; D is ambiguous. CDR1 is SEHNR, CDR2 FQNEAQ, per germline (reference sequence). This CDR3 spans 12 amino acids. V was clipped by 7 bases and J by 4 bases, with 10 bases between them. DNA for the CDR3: TGTGCCAGCACTAGTCGAGGCACTGAAGCTTTCTTT. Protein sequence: CASTSRGTEAFF.

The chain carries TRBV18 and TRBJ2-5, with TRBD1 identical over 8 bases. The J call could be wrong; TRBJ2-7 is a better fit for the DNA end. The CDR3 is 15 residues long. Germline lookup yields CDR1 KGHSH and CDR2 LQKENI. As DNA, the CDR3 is TGTGCCAGCTCTTCCCGGCAGGGGGCCTCCTACGAGCAGTACTTC. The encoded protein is CASSSRQGASYEQYF.

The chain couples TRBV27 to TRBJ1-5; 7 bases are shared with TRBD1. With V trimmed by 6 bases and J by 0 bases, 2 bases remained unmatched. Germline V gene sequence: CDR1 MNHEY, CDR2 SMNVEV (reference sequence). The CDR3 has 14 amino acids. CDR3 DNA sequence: TGTGCCAGCAGGACAGGGAATAGCAATCAGCCCCAGCATTTT. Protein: CASRTGNSNQPQHF.

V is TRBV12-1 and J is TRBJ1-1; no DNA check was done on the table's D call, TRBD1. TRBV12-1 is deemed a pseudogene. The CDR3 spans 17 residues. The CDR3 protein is CASSAPPGQGLGTEAFF. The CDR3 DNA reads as TGTGCCAGCAGCGCTCCCCCGGGACAGGGGCTGGGCACTGAAGCTTTCTTT.

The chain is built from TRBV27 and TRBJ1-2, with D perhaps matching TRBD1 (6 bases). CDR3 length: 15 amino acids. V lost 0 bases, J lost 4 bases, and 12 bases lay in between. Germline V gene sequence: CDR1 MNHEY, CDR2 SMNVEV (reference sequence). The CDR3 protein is CASSLSPGAVYGYTF. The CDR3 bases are TGTGCCAGCAGTTTATCACCAGGGGCGGTCTATGGCTACACCTTC.

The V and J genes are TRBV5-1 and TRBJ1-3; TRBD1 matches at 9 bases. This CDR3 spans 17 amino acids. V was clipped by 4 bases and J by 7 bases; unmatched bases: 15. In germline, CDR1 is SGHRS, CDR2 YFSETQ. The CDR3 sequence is CASSLSPRDRVGNTIYF. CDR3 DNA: TGCGCCAGCAGCCTATCCCCCCGGGACAGGGTAGGGAACACCATATATTTT.

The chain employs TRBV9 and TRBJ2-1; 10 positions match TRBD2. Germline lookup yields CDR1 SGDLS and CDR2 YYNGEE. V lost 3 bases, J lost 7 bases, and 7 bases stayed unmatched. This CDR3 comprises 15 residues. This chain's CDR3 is CASSEERGGLNEQFF. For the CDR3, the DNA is TGTGCCAGCAGCGAAGAGCGGGGGGGCTTAAATGAGCAGTTCTTC.

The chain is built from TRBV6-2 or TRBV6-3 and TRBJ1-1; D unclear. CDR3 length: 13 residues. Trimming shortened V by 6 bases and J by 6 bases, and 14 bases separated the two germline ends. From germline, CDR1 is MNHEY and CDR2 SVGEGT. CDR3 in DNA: TGTGCCAGCAGCAGAAATGACTTGCCTGAAGCTTTCTTT. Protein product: CASSRNDLPEAFF.

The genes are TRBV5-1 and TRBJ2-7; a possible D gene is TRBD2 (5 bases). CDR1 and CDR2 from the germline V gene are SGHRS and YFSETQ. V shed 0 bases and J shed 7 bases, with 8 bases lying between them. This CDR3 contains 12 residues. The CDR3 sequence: CASSLESGEQYF. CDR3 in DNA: TGCGCCAGCAGCTTGGAGTCGGGAGAGCAGTACTTC.